What follows describes a single T cell receptor (beta chain). Antigen specificity is unknown. Measured with immunoSEQ multiplex PCR; TCRdb has only the in-frame clones, and not every one. The table includes about 85,000 clones, roughly 85% detected once. Between the trimmed V and J ends, which lost 6 bases and 1 base, there was a span of 18 bases. The CDR3 runs to 16 residues. The germline CDR1 and CDR2 sequences are KGHSH and LQKENI. These data originate in a study of T cell responses to AZD1222 COVID-19 vaccine. Whole-study findings and limits: Donors were chiefly white British, with a greater number of females, and clonal diversity was perhaps underestimated.

The input for sequencing was peripheral blood, taken 28 days after the second AZD1222 dose. The rearrangement uses TRBV18 and TRBJ1-1; a possible D gene is TRBD1 (5 bases). This sequence was found in an adult who received the AZD1222 COVID-19 vaccine. The CDR3 region has the DNA TGTGCCAGCTCGCCCAGGATGGAGGGGACGAACACTGAAGCTTTCTTT. It yields the protein CASSPRMEGTNTEAFF.